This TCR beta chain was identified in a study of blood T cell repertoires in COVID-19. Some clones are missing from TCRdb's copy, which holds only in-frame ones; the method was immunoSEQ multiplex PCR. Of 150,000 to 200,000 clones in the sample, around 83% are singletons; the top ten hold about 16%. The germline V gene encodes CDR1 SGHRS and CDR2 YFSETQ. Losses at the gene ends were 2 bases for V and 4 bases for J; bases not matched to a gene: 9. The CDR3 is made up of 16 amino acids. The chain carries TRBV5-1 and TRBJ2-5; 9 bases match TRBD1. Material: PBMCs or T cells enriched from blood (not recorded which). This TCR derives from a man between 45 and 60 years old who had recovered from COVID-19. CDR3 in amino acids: CASSLQSGQGAETQYF. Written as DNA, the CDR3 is TGCGCCAGCAGCTTACAGTCGGGACAGGGTGCAGAGACCCAGTACTTC. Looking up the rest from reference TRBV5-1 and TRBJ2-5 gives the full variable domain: KAGVTQTPRYLIKTRGQQVTLSCSPISGHRSVSWYQQTPGQGLQFLFEYFSETQRNKGNFPGRFSGRQFSNSRSEMNVSTLELGDSALYLCASSLQSGQGAETQYFGPGTRLLVL.